Presented here are 25 T cell receptor beta chains from one specimen sequenced in a study of naive and memory T cell subsets. An equimolar mix of two oligonucleotides served as the beta constant-region primer for TRBC1 and TRBC2. Nested alpha and beta constant-region primers with the SP2 primer drove four PCR rounds on ligated cDNA. Each CDR3 protein gets one entry after TCRdb re-called the UMI-ligation and nested PCR reads with MiXCR. The table includes 140,000 to 150,000 distinct CDR3 sequences, approximately 24% detected once. Findings of the study overall: A few larger clonotypes appeared in naive repertoires, especially CD8, possibly memory cells re-expressing CD45RA.

Antigen specificity for these receptors is unknown. The material sequenced was naive CD4+ T cells from blood. The receptors here all came from a human donor in good health.

This chain links TRBV20-1 with TRBJ1-5; D is unresolved. The V end was cut by 1 base, the J end by 3 bases, with 7 bases between. The CDR3 has 13 amino acids. Germline CDR1 DFQATT, CDR2 SNEGSKA (reference sequence). This chain's CDR3 is CSARGSFNQPQHF. In DNA form, the CDR3 reads TGCAGTGCTAGAGGGAGTTTCAATCAGCCCCAGCATTTT.

This sequence joins TRBV5-4 and TRBJ2-1, with 11 bases fitting TRBD1. The J segment lost 7 bases and the V segment lost 4 bases, leaving 10 bases of the junction unmatched. The CDR3 totals 16 residues. Germline values: CDR1 SGHNT, CDR2 YYREEE (reference sequence). The CDR3 DNA follows: TGTGCCAGCAGCCGCTGGGGGACAGGGGGGGGGAATGAGCAGTTCTTC. Its protein product is CASSRWGTGGGNEQFF.

This clonotype appeared many times. This chain uses TRBV21-1 with TRBJ2-5. TRBV21-1 is termed a pseudogene. CDR3 length: 11 residues. The CDR3 loop reads CASSTKKTQYF. In DNA form, the CDR3 reads TGTGCCAGCAGCACGAAGAAGACCCAGTACTTC.

This sequence joins TRBV28 and TRBJ2-5, with D tentatively TRBD2 (6 bases). Trimming removed 3 bases from V and 2 bases from J, with 16 bases in between. The CDR3 spans 16 residues. Per the germline V gene, CDR1 is MDHEN and CDR2 is SYDVKM. DNA of the CDR3: TGTGCCAGCAGTTTTTATTGGCGGGACCTACAAGAGACCCAGTACTTC. This codes for CASSFYWRDLQETQYF.

V usage is TRBV9 and J usage is TRBJ1-2; the match to TRBD1 covers 10 bases. CDR1 and CDR2 from the germline V gene are SGDLS and YYNGEE. V was clipped by 4 bases and J by 8 bases; unmatched bases: 11. The CDR3 is 15 amino acids. The CDR3 DNA sequence: TGTGCCAGCAGCTCTTACCACGGACAGGGGGGCGGCTACACCTTC. Amino acid sequence: CASSSYHGQGGGYTF.

The table lists this clonotype with a few counts. V is TRBV28 and J is TRBJ2-6, with unresolved D. The CDR3 length is 16 residues. CDR1 and CDR2 (germline): MDHEN, SYDVKM. Trimming cost V 5 bases and J 0 bases, with 11 bases left between them. The CDR3 sequence: CASSRVILSGANVLTF. In nucleotides, the CDR3 is TGTGCCAGCAGTCGGGTAATACTCTCTGGGGCCAACGTCCTGACTTTC.

In this sample, this clonotype turned up a few times. The CDR3 nucleotides read TGTGCCATCAACTGGGATTTCTCCTACGAGCAGTACTTC. This encodes CAINWDFSYEQYF. J is TRBJ2-7 and V is TRBV10-3; no definite D call. The CDR3 loop spans 13 amino acids. V gave up 7 bases and J gave up 0 bases, with 10 bases separating them. CDR1 and CDR2 from the germline V gene are ENHRY and SYGVKD.

This clonotype occurred a few times. The V and J genes are TRBV3-1 and TRBJ1-2, with D uncertain. The CDR3 has 13 residues. Looked up from germline, CDR1 is LGHDT and CDR2 is YNNKEL (reference sequence). Trimming cost V 0 bases and J 3 bases, with 5 bases left between them. CDR3 residues: CASSQDRYYGYTF. The CDR3 nucleotides are TGTGCCAGCAGCCAAGACCGGTACTATGGCTACACCTTC.

The genes are TRBV5-1 and TRBJ2-1, with 11 bases aligning to TRBD2. CDR3 size: 17 residues. Trimming at V came to 3 bases and at J to 8 bases, leaving 13 bases not matched to a gene. Germline loops: CDR1 SGHRS, CDR2 YFSETQ. The CDR3 here is CASSSQASGRIGDEQFF. The CDR3, as DNA: TGCGCCAGCAGCTCTCAGGCTAGCGGGAGGATCGGGGATGAGCAGTTCTTC.

The V call is TRBV5-1, the J call TRBJ2-3, with D unresolved. The CDR3 totals 14 residues. V was pared by 1 base and J by 0 bases, with 6 bases between. CDR1 is SGHRS and CDR2 is YFSETQ in the germline V gene. Here the CDR3 reads CASSLIPSTDTQYF. DNA for the CDR3: TGCGCCAGCAGCTTGATTCCTAGCACAGATACGCAGTATTTT.

This clonotype showed up just a few times. The chain has TRBV11-1 and TRBJ2-7; possibly TRBD1 or TRBD2 for D (5 bases each). This CDR3 spans 15 amino acids. V was trimmed by 2 bases and J by 5 bases, leaving 16 bases between them. The germline CDR1 and CDR2 sequences are SGHAT and FQDESV (reference sequence). The CDR3 loop reads CASSLQGGLSNEQYF. The CDR3 coding sequence is TGTGCCAGCAGCTTACAGGGTGGACTTTCCAACGAGCAGTACTTC.

This clonotype was counted only a few times. This rearrangement joins TRBV30 to TRBJ2-1; TRBD2 matches 10 bases. CDR1 and CDR2 from the germline V gene are GTSNPN and SVGIG (reference sequence). With 3 bases clipped from V and 9 bases from J, the junction kept 5 bases outside the gene matches. This CDR3 region has 13 residues. The CDR3 loop is CAWRGLAWTEQFF. The CDR3, as DNA: TGTGCCTGGAGGGGACTAGCGTGGACTGAGCAGTTCTTC. The full variable domain, in which reference TRBV30 and TRBJ2-1 provide the parts outside the CDR3, is SQTIHQWPATLVQPVGSPLSLECTVEGTSNPNLYWYRQAAGRGLQLLFYSVGIGQISSEVPQNLSASRPQDRQFILSSKKLLLSDSGFYLCAWRGLAWTEQFFGPGTRLTVL.

This clonotype was observed many times. The J gene is TRBJ2-7, the V gene TRBV19, with 7 positions matching TRBD1. The trim removed 4 bases at V and 2 bases at J, leaving 5 bases unmatched. The germline V gene has CDR1 LNHDA and CDR2 SQIVND (reference sequence). This CDR3 has 14 residues. The CDR3 DNA reads TGTGCCAGTAGTAGACGACAGGGTCCCTACGAGCAGTACTTC. Translated: CASSRRQGPYEQYF.

This clonotype has just a few counts. V gene TRBV12-3 or TRBV12-4 combines with J gene TRBJ1-1, with a tentative D call TRBD1 (6 bases). The CDR3 length is 14 residues. Trimming stripped 4 bases from V and 5 bases from J, with 14 bases between. The CDR3 sequence: CASSWERGLTEAFF. The CDR3 bases are TGTGCCAGCAGTTGGGAGAGGGGGTTGACTGAAGCTTTCTTT.

This clonotype was seen a handful of times. This chain links TRBV28 with TRBJ2-7; D unclear. Trimming removed 6 bases at V and 1 base at J, with 10 bases between. There are 13 residues in the CDR3. The germline V gene has CDR1 MDHEN and CDR2 SYDVKM. Written as DNA, the CDR3 is TGTGCCAGCAGGATTCAGCCGTCCTACGAGCAGTACTTC. It specifies CASRIQPSYEQYF.

V is TRBV5-1 and J is TRBJ2-1; D remains unclear. The V end was cut by 3 bases, the J end by 7 bases, with 11 bases between. The CDR3 is made up of 13 amino acids. In germline, CDR1 is SGHRS, CDR2 YFSETQ. CDR3 amino acids: CASSSDGLNEQFF. The DNA for the CDR3 is TGCGCCAGCAGCTCGGACGGCCTTAATGAGCAGTTCTTC. Combining the CDR3 with reference TRBV5-1 and TRBJ2-1 gives the whole variable domain KAGVTQTPRYLIKTRGQQVTLSCSPISGHRSVSWYQQTPGQGLQFLFEYFSETQRNKGNFPGRFSGRQFSNSRSEMNVSTLELGDSALYLCASSSDGLNEQFFGPGTRLTVL.

This clonotype was observed a handful of times. The chain links TRBV29-1 to TRBJ2-3; D ambiguous. There are 13 residues in the CDR3. V gave up 8 bases and J gave up 0 bases, with 12 bases separating them. Germline V lookup: CDR1 SQVTM, CDR2 ANQGSEA. The DNA for the CDR3 is TGCAGCACCCGGCGATTCAGCACAGATACGCAGTATTTT. It translates to CSTRRFSTDTQYF.

The chain joins TRBV7-9 to TRBJ2-2; D is unclear. Germline assignment: CDR1 SEHNR and CDR2 FQNEAQ (reference sequence). V lost 9 bases, J lost 4 bases, and 18 bases lay in between. This CDR3 spans 15 amino acids. CDR3 sequence: CASRILNTGTGELFF. The CDR3 DNA reads as TGTGCCAGTAGGATACTAAATACGGGCACCGGGGAGCTGTTTTTT.

This clonotype was found many times. V gene TRBV29-1 combines with J gene TRBJ2-4; D ambiguous. The V gene's germline CDR1 is SQVTM and CDR2 ANQGSEA. The CDR3 runs to 13 residues. The ends were cut back, 4 bases at V and 6 bases at J, with 13 bases in the middle. CDR3 loop: CSVVPRLINIQYF. CDR3 bases: TGCAGCGTTGTGCCGCGACTGATAAACATTCAGTACTTC.

This chain connects TRBV4-3 to TRBJ1-6; TRBD1 agrees at 7 bases. CDR3 length: 15 amino acids. V lost 5 bases, J lost 9 bases, and 10 bases stayed unmatched. Germline V gives CDR1 LGHNA, CDR2 YSLEER. CDR3 sequence: CASSWGQTTGSPLHF. In nucleotides, the CDR3 is TGCGCCAGCAGCTGGGGACAGACTACGGGTTCACCCCTCCACTTT.

The chain recombines TRBV6-5 with TRBJ1-5; no reliable D call. CDR1 and CDR2 (germline): MNHEY, SVGAGI. The length of the CDR3 is 14 residues. The ends were cut back, 3 bases at V and 9 bases at J, with 15 bases in the middle. The CDR3 reads CASSYGEGRWPQHF. The DNA of the CDR3 is TGTGCCAGCAGTTATGGGGAGGGCCGGTGGCCCCAGCATTTT.

The CDR3 sequence: CASSSGGDYEQYF. The CDR3 nucleotides are TGTGCCAGTAGTAGCGGGGGAGACTACGAGCAGTACTTC. The chain couples TRBV19 to TRBJ2-7; 7 bases are shared with TRBD2. With 4 bases clipped from V and 3 bases from J, the junction kept 3 bases outside the gene matches. CDR3 length: 13 amino acids. Germline values: CDR1 LNHDA, CDR2 SQIVND (reference sequence).

This clonotype was detected only a few times. The chain links TRBV3-1 to TRBJ2-7; 8 bases map to TRBD2. CDR3 length: 16 residues. Trimming removed 3 bases from V and 0 bases from J; junction bases left unmatched: 7. Germline V gene lookup returns CDR1 LGHDT and CDR2 YNNKEL (reference sequence). In DNA form, the CDR3 reads TGTGCCAGCAGCCAGACGCCGGGAGGGTACTCCTACGAGCAGTACTTC. Protein product: CASSQTPGGYSYEQYF.

This clonotype has just a few counts. This chain links TRBV20-1 with TRBJ2-4; 9 bases map to TRBD1. With 3 bases clipped from V and 0 bases from J, the junction kept 9 bases outside the gene matches. CDR3 length equals 17 residues. CDR1 is DFQATT, CDR2 SNEGSKA, per germline (reference sequence). CDR3 in amino acids: CSASIQGANLAKNIQYF. The CDR3 nucleotides read TGCAGTGCTAGCATACAGGGGGCGAACCTAGCCAAAAACATTCAGTACTTC.

The sample holds many counts of this clonotype. V gene TRBV12-3 or TRBV12-4 combines with J gene TRBJ2-2; D is perhaps TRBD2 (6 bases). V was shortened by 7 bases and J by 6 bases, with 12 bases between the two germline ends. This CDR3 contains 13 residues. CDR3: CASTDGTAGELFF. The CDR3 DNA reads as TGTGCCAGCACCGATGGGACTGCCGGGGAGCTGTTTTTT.